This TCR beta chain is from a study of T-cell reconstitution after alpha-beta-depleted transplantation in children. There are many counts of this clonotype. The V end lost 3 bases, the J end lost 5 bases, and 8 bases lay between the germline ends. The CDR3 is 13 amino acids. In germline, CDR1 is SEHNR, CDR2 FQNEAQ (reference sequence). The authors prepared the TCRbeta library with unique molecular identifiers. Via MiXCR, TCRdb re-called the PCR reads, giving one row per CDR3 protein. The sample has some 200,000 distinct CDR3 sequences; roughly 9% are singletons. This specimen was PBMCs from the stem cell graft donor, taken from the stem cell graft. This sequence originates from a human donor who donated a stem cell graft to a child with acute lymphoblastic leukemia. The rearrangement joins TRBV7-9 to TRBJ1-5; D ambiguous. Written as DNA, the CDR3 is TGTGCCAGCAGCTTTAGCGGGGATCAGCCCCAGCATTTT. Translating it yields CASSFSGDQPQHF.